These 12 T cell receptor beta chains share one sample of origin, sequenced in a study of blood T cells in healthy people across ages (dated by TCRdb to between 2015 and 2017). Library creation used 5' RACE. Instrument on record: Illumina HiSeq 2500. A second PCR of about 6 to 11 cycles was run with a J-beta primer mix and a sample-barcoded 5' primer. TCRdb trimmed public reads at Q25 via fastp, called clones via MiXCR and kept in-frame beta chains. Here each entry gathers all rows of one CDR3 protein and keeps the most common genes and DNA. The sample table holds some 1.7 million distinct CDR3 sequences, of which approximately 28% were seen once. About 7.7% of the sample comes from the top ten. The specimen sequenced was blood. Source of these receptors: a woman aged 30 to 39 in good health.

At least ten counts were recorded for this clonotype. The V and J genes are TRBV29-1 and TRBJ1-2; D is unresolved. The CDR3 is made up of 15 amino acids. Trimming shortened V by 3 bases and J by 3 bases, and 17 bases separated the two germline ends. CDR1 and CDR2 (germline): SQVTM, ANQGSEA. CDR3 DNA: TGCAGCGTTGAGAGACCAGCCGGAGAGGACTATGGCTACACCTTC. As protein: CSVERPAGEDYGYTF.

J is TRBJ2-3 and V is TRBV10-3; a possible D gene is TRBD1 (6 bases). Looked up from germline, CDR1 is ENHRY and CDR2 is SYGVKD. This CDR3 has 17 residues. Trimming took off 10 bases at V and 2 bases at J, with 25 bases between the two ends. The CDR3 protein is CASIHTGTTGLTDTQYF. The CDR3 DNA sequence: TGTGCCAGCATCCATACCGGGACAACGGGCCTCACAGATACGCAGTATTTT.

The J gene is TRBJ1-2, the V gene TRBV7-9; D is unclear. Trimming cost V 4 bases and J 8 bases, with 11 bases left between them. CDR3 length: 12 residues. Germline V gives CDR1 SEHNR, CDR2 FQNEAQ (reference sequence). The DNA for the CDR3 is TGTGCCAGCAGCTCAGACAATCAGGGCTACACCTTC. It is translated as CASSSDNQGYTF.

There are a few counts of this clonotype. The genes are TRBV7-9 and TRBJ1-6; 7 bases agree with TRBD1. The CDR3 has 15 amino acids. The germline CDR1 and CDR2 sequences are SEHNR and FQNEAQ (reference sequence). V was pared by 6 bases and J by 9 bases, with 11 bases of the junction left unmatched. CDR3 in amino acids: CASSPNTGALSPLHF. The CDR3 DNA is TGTGCCAGCAGTCCCAATACAGGGGCTCTTTCACCCCTCCACTTT.

This clonotype showed up just once. This chain uses TRBV11-2 with TRBJ1-2; D gene uncertain. CDR1 SGHAT and CDR2 FQNNGV come from the germline V gene. The CDR3 consists of 17 residues. V lost 6 bases to trimming and J lost 7 bases, with 27 bases between them. The CDR3 loop reads CASRSRGGQDPWGGYTF. CDR3 nucleotide sequence: TGTGCCAGCAGATCCCGGGGAGGGCAGGACCCATGGGGTGGCTACACCTTC.

This clonotype was found many times. The rearrangement joins TRBV7-2 to TRBJ1-2; no reliable D call. The CDR3 spans 12 residues. Trimming pared 3 bases from V and 6 bases from J, leaving 8 bases between. Germline loops: CDR1 SGHTA, CDR2 FQGNSA. CDR3 loop: CASSLTSDGYTF. The CDR3 DNA reads TGTGCCAGCAGCTTGACAAGCGATGGCTACACCTTC.

With respect to this clonotype: This may be a read error: a much more frequent sequence differs by one nucleotide. The conserved phenylalanine or tryptophan normally closing the CDR3 is absent here, so this likely arose from a read error. The genes are TRBV12-5 and TRBJ2-1; 13 bases are shared with TRBD2. The CDR3 is made up of 16 amino acids. CDR1 is LGHNT and CDR2 is FRNRAP in the germline V gene. Unmatched junction bases numbered 2, after V lost 1 base and J lost 5 bases. For the CDR3, the DNA is TGTGCTAGTGGTTTGGAAGGACTAGCGGGGGACAATGAGCAGTTCTTA. As protein: CASGLEGLAGDNEQFL.

The chain has TRBV11-1 and TRBJ2-7; D is unresolved. The CDR3 length is 14 residues. V gave up 0 bases and J gave up 3 bases, with 9 bases separating them. Germline CDR1 reads SGHAT; CDR2 reads FQDESV (reference sequence). The CDR3 protein is CASSLALGNYEQYF. The CDR3 region has the DNA TGTGCCAGCAGCTTAGCGCTGGGAAACTACGAGCAGTACTTC.

This chain connects TRBV30 to TRBJ1-1, with D unresolved. Germline V gives CDR1 GTSNPN, CDR2 SVGIG (reference sequence). Trimming left V 3 bases short and J 3 bases short, with 2 bases between. The CDR3 extends over 10 amino acids. The DNA of the CDR3 is TGTGCCTGGAGCGACACTGAAGCTTTCTTT. Amino acid sequence: CAWSDTEAFF.

In its sample, this clonotype was seen a few times. This sequence may be a read error, since a much larger clone differs from it by one base. The V call is TRBV10-3, the J call TRBJ2-7; the D is unclear. The DNA matches TRBJ2-5 better at its end, which makes the J call doubtful. Germline assignment: CDR1 ENHRY and CDR2 SYGVKD. There are 12 residues in the CDR3. CDR3 residues: CAISEEVETQYF. For the CDR3, the DNA is TGTGCCATCAGTGAAGAGGTAGAGACCCAGTACTTC.

CDR3 protein: CASSAGGLDVRETQYF. The CDR3 DNA reads TGTGCCAGCAGCGCAGGGGGACTAGATGTACGAGAGACCCAGTACTTC. J is TRBJ2-5 and V is TRBV9; D is perhaps TRBD2 (8 bases). V lost 3 bases and J 4 bases, leaving 19 bases between the germline ends. This CDR3 spans 16 amino acids. CDR1 and CDR2 (germline): SGDLS, YYNGEE.

The chain links TRBV3-1 to TRBJ2-1; D possibly corresponds to TRBD1 (5 bases). Trimming cost V 4 bases and J 0 bases, with 16 bases left between them. Germline loops: CDR1 LGHDT, CDR2 YNNKEL (reference sequence). The CDR3 contains 17 residues. The CDR3 protein is CASSPSYRLSSYNEQFF. The DNA of the CDR3 is TGTGCCAGCAGCCCATCTTACAGGTTAAGCTCCTACAATGAGCAGTTCTTC.